This entry features one T cell receptor (beta chain) sequence. As yet, its antigen is unknown. PCR was performed using 60 Vbeta and 13 Jbeta primers. Per the study methods: In a later analysis, of approximately 81 million unique beta chains, roughly 10 million appeared in at least two donors. Libraries were prepared by immunoSEQ multiplex PCR; TCRdb keeps only in-frame clonotypes and omits some of them. The V and J calls and clone size are taken from that table; D and trimming were inferred from the DNA. This table holds fewer than 200,000 clones, less than 80% found once. J lost 4 bases, V lost 5 bases, and 0 bases had no gene match. This CDR3 has 13 amino acids. From germline, CDR1 is ENHRY and CDR2 SYGVKD. This sample was included in a study of cytomegalovirus exposure and HLA in healthy donors. Likely unrecorded immune exposures existed in these nominally healthy donors. Whole-study results and caveats: Productive status was seen about 87% or about 30% of the time for most TCR beta V segments in an earlier analysis. Overall, roughly 160 TCR beta chains were annotated as cytomegalovirus-associated.

The gene calls are TRBV10-3 and TRBJ2-3; TRBD2 agrees at 10 bases. The TCR was taken from a man between 35 and 55 years old in good health and CMV-seronegative. Sequences were obtained from PBMCs. The CDR3 DNA reads as TGTGCCATCAGTCTAGCGGGAGCAGATACGCAGTATTTT. It yields the protein CAISLAGADTQYF.